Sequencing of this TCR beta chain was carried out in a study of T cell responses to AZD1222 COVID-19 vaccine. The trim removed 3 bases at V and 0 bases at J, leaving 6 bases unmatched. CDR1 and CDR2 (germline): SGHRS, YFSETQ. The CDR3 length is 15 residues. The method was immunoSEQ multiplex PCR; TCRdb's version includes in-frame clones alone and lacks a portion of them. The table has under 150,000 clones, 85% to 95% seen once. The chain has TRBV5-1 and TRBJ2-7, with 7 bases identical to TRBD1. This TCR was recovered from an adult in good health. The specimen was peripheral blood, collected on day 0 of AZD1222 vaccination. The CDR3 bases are TGCGCCAGCAGCTCGGACAGGAGGAGCTCCTACGAGCAGTACTTC. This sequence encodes CASSSDRRSSYEQYF.